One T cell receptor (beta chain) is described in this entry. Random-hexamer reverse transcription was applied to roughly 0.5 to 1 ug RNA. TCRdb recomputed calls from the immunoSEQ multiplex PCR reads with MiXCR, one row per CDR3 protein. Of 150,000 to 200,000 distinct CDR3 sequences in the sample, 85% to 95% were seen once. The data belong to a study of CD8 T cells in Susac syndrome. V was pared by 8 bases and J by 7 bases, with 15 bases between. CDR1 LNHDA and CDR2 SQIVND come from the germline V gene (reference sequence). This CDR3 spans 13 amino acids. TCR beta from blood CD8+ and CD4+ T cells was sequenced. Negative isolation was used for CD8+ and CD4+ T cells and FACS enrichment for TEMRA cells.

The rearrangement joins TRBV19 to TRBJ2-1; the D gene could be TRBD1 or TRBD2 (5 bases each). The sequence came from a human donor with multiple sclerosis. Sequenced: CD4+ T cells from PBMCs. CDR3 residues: CASRRTTGNEQFF. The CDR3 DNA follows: TGTGCCAGTCGCAGGACAACGGGGAATGAGCAGTTCTTC.